These 32 T cell receptor beta chains originate from one sample sequenced in a study of T cells in Graves' hyperthyroidism and ophthalmopathy. The TCR beta CDR3 regions underwent amplification using RNA transcripts as the source. The HTBI set primed first-round TCR CDR3 RT-PCR. TCRdb passed the multiplex PCR reads through MiXCR, listing each CDR3 protein once. The table has 340,000 or so distinct CDR3 sequences, over 15% seen once. The source material was blood. Receptors originate from a woman between 45 and 65 years old with Graves' hyperthyroidism.

As regards this clonotype: This may be a read error, as it is one base from a much larger clone. The chain recombines TRBV2 with TRBJ2-7, with D possibly matching TRBD1 (6 bases). Per germline, CDR1 SNHLY and CDR2 FYNNEI. The CDR3 runs to 13 residues. Deletions cut 7 bases from V and 7 bases from J, with 17 bases between. The DNA for the CDR3 is TGTGCCAGCAAGGCAGGGGCGAACAATGAGCAGTACTTC. Residues: CASKAGANNEQYF.

This clonotype came up once. This chain's CDR3 is CSASSTGLGNQPQHF. Written as DNA, the CDR3 is TGCAGTGCTAGTTCGACAGGGTTGGGCAATCAGCCCCAGCATTTT. The rearrangement links TRBV20-1 to TRBJ1-5; TRBD1 matches at 7 bases. There are 15 residues in the CDR3. Trimming removed 3 bases from V and 2 bases from J; junction bases left unmatched: 7. The germline CDR1 and CDR2 sequences are DFQATT and SNEGSKA (reference sequence).

The chain carries TRBV5-4 and TRBJ2-5; D is ambiguous. Trimming pared 0 bases from V and 4 bases from J, leaving 10 bases between. The CDR3 runs to 14 residues. The germline CDR1 and CDR2 sequences are SGHNT and YYREEE (reference sequence). DNA of the CDR3: TGTGCCAGCAGCTTGGGAGCATTCGGAGAGACCCAGTACTTC. The encoded protein is CASSLGAFGETQYF.

This clonotype turned up a few times. The chain combines TRBV12-3 or TRBV12-4 with TRBJ2-3; D unresolved. V dropped 3 bases and J dropped 1 base, with 5 bases sitting between them. This CDR3 contains 13 residues. The CDR3 DNA is TGTGCCAGCAGTTTTGTGCGCACAGATACGCAGTATTTT. Encoded protein: CASSFVRTDTQYF.

With regard to this clonotype: A much larger clone sits a single nucleotide away, making a read error possible. This rearrangement joins TRBV10-3 to TRBJ2-3; D call uncertain. CDR3 length equals 11 residues. Germline V gene sequence: CDR1 ENHRY, CDR2 SYGVKD. The CDR3 sequence is CGISGSDTQYF. The CDR3 DNA sequence: TGTGGCATCAGTGGTTCAGATACGCAGTATTTT.

The chain uses TRBV7-9 and TRBJ2-7; 9 nucleotides match TRBD1. The length of the CDR3 is 13 residues. The germline V gene has CDR1 SEHNR and CDR2 FQNEAQ (reference sequence). The V segment lost 8 bases and the J segment 5 bases; nucleotides outside the gene matches: 7. The CDR3 here is CASSDRGNDEQYF. The CDR3 nucleotides are TGTGCCAGCTCGGACAGGGGTAACGACGAGCAGTACTTC.

The V call is TRBV11-2, the J call TRBJ2-5; possibly TRBD2 for D (7 bases). Germline V lookup: CDR1 SGHAT, CDR2 FQNNGV. V was shortened by 5 bases and J by 5 bases, with 24 bases between the two germline ends. The CDR3 covers 17 residues. CDR3 region: CASSRSHAGAGEETQYF. CDR3 sequence (DNA): TGTGCCAGCAGCCGCAGCCATGCGGGGGCGGGAGAGGAGACCCAGTACTTC.

The CDR3: CASSYRDGLSDTEAFF. The CDR3 DNA sequence: TGTGCCAGCAGTTACAGGGACGGACTATCTGACACTGAAGCTTTCTTT. This chain uses TRBV6-5 with TRBJ1-1; D is perhaps TRBD1 (5 bases). This CDR3 region has 16 residues. The V end lost 2 bases, the J end lost 3 bases, and 16 bases lay between the germline ends. Germline CDR1 and CDR2: MNHEY and SVGAGI.

The sample holds a few counts of this clonotype. The chain recombines TRBV3-1 with TRBJ2-1, with D possibly called TRBD1 or TRBD2 (5 bases each). Looked up from germline, CDR1 is LGHDT and CDR2 is YNNKEL (reference sequence). V was cut by 4 bases and J by 8 bases, with 15 bases left in between. The CDR3 is 14 residues long. The CDR3 loop is CASSLSSRGDEQFF. The CDR3 DNA reads TGTGCCAGCAGCCTTTCTAGCCGGGGCGATGAGCAGTTCTTC.

This clonotype was seen at least ten times. The chain joins TRBV2 to TRBJ2-7; no firm D call. Germline CDR1 is SNHLY and CDR2 is FYNNEI. V dropped 5 bases and J dropped 6 bases, with 17 bases sitting between them. This CDR3 spans 14 amino acids. Here the CDR3 DNA reads TGTGCCAGCAGTCCTACCTTCCATACCCTCGAGCAGTACGTC. As protein: CASSPTFHTLEQYV.

In this sample, this clonotype turned up a few times. V usage is TRBV3-1 and J usage is TRBJ2-5; 8 bases map to TRBD2. The CDR3 consists of 14 residues. Germline-derived CDR1 and CDR2 are LGHDT and YNNKEL (reference sequence). The junction had 2 bases not matched to a gene; V was cut back by 0 bases and J by 5 bases. The CDR3 protein is CASSQDPSGETQYF. DNA of the CDR3: TGTGCCAGCAGCCAAGATCCTAGCGGGGAGACCCAGTACTTC.

The chain employs TRBV18 and TRBJ1-3; D gene unclear. V lost 2 bases and J lost 0, with 11 bases in between. CDR1 is KGHSH and CDR2 is LQKENI in the germline V gene. CDR3 length equals 16 residues. CDR3 nucleotide sequence: TGTGCCAGCTCACCAAGGATAGCGAGCTCTGGAAACACCATATATTTT. The encoded protein is CASSPRIASSGNTIYF.

This clonotype was found a few times. The J gene is TRBJ1-5, the V gene TRBV12-3 or TRBV12-4; unclear D gene. CDR3 length: 15 amino acids. The V gene lost 8 bases and the J gene lost 5 bases, with 19 bases spanning the gap. The CDR3 DNA reads TGTGCCAGCTCTTCGGCAGGATGGGCGGATCAGCCCCAGCATTTT. This encodes CASSSAGWADQPQHF.

This chain connects TRBV7-3 to TRBJ2-5, with 8 bases aligning to TRBD2. This CDR3 is built from 16 residues. V was pared by 5 bases and J by 4 bases, with 12 bases of the junction left unmatched. Per germline, CDR1 SGHTA and CDR2 FQGTGA. The CDR3 spells CASSEGAGGGGETQYF. In nucleotides, the CDR3 is TGTGCCAGCAGCGAGGGCGCGGGGGGCGGGGGAGAGACCCAGTACTTC.

The CDR3 region has the DNA TGCAGTGCAACGGGACTAGTAGGCAATGAGCAGTTCTTC. It yields the protein CSATGLVGNEQFF. This chain links TRBV20-1 with TRBJ2-1; 8 positions agree with TRBD2. This CDR3 has 13 amino acids. Germline CDR1 reads DFQATT; CDR2 reads SNEGSKA (reference sequence). V shed 6 bases, J shed 6 bases, and the junction held 7 bases outside the gene matches.

In its sample, this clonotype was seen many times. V is TRBV13 and J is TRBJ1-1; 8 bases line up with TRBD1. The germline V gene has CDR1 PRHDT and CDR2 FYEKMQ (reference sequence). This CDR3 spans 14 amino acids. Trimming took 6 bases from V and 5 from J; bases not matched to a gene: 8. CDR3 DNA: TGTGCCAGCAGACCGTGGACAGGGAGGACTGAAGCTTTCTTT. This gives the protein CASRPWTGRTEAFF. Full variable domain (missing parts from reference TRBV13 and TRBJ1-1): AAGVIQSPRHLIKEKRETATLKCYPIPRHDTVYWYQQGPGQDPQFLISFYEKMQSDKGSIPDRFSAQQFSDYHSELNMSSLELGDSALYFCASRPWTGRTEAFFGQGTRLTVV.

The table lists this clonotype with a few counts. CDR3 region: CASREDRLSNQPQHF. As DNA, the CDR3 is TGTGCCAGCAGGGAGGACAGATTGAGCAATCAGCCCCAGCATTTT. The chain employs TRBV2 and TRBJ1-5, with a possible D match to TRBD1 (6 bases). CDR1 is SNHLY and CDR2 is FYNNEI in the germline V gene. The CDR3 consists of 15 residues. Deletions cut 6 bases from V and 1 base from J, with 13 bases between.

This clonotype was recorded at least ten times. V and J are TRBV2 and TRBJ2-5, with no clear D. This CDR3 has 15 residues. Germline V lookup: CDR1 SNHLY, CDR2 FYNNEI. V was pared by 6 bases and J by 4 bases, with 18 bases between. The CDR3 protein is CASRDNPGFLETQYF. The CDR3 DNA is TGTGCCAGCAGAGACAACCCCGGGTTTTTAGAGACCCAGTACTTC.

This chain joins TRBV27 and TRBJ2-3; 7 positions match TRBD1. The CDR3 totals 16 residues. The J segment lost 1 base and the V segment lost 5 bases, leaving 9 bases of the junction unmatched. Germline loops: CDR1 MNHEY, CDR2 SMNVEV (reference sequence). CDR3 sequence reads: CASSPGQSPRTDTQYF. CDR3 sequence (DNA): TGTGCCAGCAGTCCGGGACAGAGCCCACGCACAGATACGCAGTATTTT.

This clonotype was recorded a few times. V gene TRBV9 combines with J gene TRBJ2-1, with TRBD1 matching over 8 bases. The trim removed 2 bases at V and 4 bases at J, leaving 14 bases unmatched. Germline V gene lookup returns CDR1 SGDLS and CDR2 YYNGEE. The CDR3 has 18 residues. The CDR3 protein is CASSVGQGGGVQYNEQFF. Written as DNA, the CDR3 is TGTGCCAGCAGCGTCGGACAGGGAGGAGGAGTACAGTACAATGAGCAGTTCTTC.

This clonotype came up a few times. The rearrangement links TRBV7-3 to TRBJ1-1; D is possibly TRBD1 (6 bases). Trimming removed 9 bases at V and 2 bases at J, with 13 bases between. In germline, CDR1 is SGHTA, CDR2 FQGTGA. This CDR3 region has 13 residues. CDR3 bases: TGTGCCAGTAGTACAGGGATAAACACTGAAGCTTTCTTT. This encodes CASSTGINTEAFF.

The sample holds a few counts of this clonotype. CDR3 coding DNA: TGTGCCAGCAGCTTTTACACAGGGGGCTACACCGGGGAGCTGTTTTTT. Translation gives CASSFYTGGYTGELFF. The genes are TRBV7-3 and TRBJ2-2; 9 nucleotides align to TRBD1. The CDR3 is 16 amino acids. With V trimmed by 3 bases and J by 3 bases, 5 bases remained unmatched. Germline CDR1 reads SGHTA; CDR2 reads FQGTGA. The full variable domain, completed using reference TRBV7-3 and TRBJ2-2, is GAGVSQTPSNKVTEKGKYVELRCDPISGHTALYWYRQSLGQGPEFLIYFQGTGAADDSGLPNDRFFAVRPEGSVSTLKIQRTERGDSAVYLCASSFYTGGYTGELFFGEGSRLTVL.

This clonotype has a handful of counts. The rearrangement links TRBV7-3 to TRBJ2-7, with 8 bases aligning to TRBD1. The V segment lost 3 bases and the J segment 3 bases; nucleotides outside the gene matches: 13. The CDR3 is 17 residues long. CDR1 is SGHTA, CDR2 FQGTGA, per germline. The CDR3 reads CASSLRCRGRTYYEQYV. CDR3 bases: TGTGCCAGCAGCTTGAGGTGCAGGGGGCGAACATACTACGAGCAGTACGTC.

The chain recombines TRBV7-9 with TRBJ1-2, with D possibly being TRBD1 (5 bases). The length of the CDR3 is 14 residues. Germline V gene data show CDR1 as SEHNR and CDR2 as FQNEAQ (reference sequence). V lost 5 bases, J lost 6 bases, and 16 bases lay in between. The CDR3 region has the DNA TGTGCCAGCAGCGCCTGGGGGACCCGAGATGGCTACACCTTC. This translates into CASSAWGTRDGYTF.

This clonotype has more than one count but fewer than ten. The V and J genes are TRBV18 and TRBJ2-1, with 7 bases that match TRBD1. V dropped 5 bases and J dropped 6; count of bases not matched to a gene: 10. Germline V gene data show CDR1 as KGHSH and CDR2 as LQKENI. This CDR3 is 15 amino acids long. CDR3 sequence reads: CASSNGAGGFNEQFF. For the CDR3, the DNA is TGTGCCAGCTCAAATGGGGCAGGGGGTTTCAATGAGCAGTTCTTC.

As concerns this clonotype: This may be a read error, as it is one base from a much larger clone. The chain uses TRBV2 and TRBJ1-1; 10 nucleotides align to TRBD1. The CDR3 is 15 residues long. Germline V gene sequence: CDR1 SNHLY, CDR2 FYNNEI. The CDR3 DNA follows: TGTGCCAGCAGTGGGAAGACAGGGGGCTTGGGTGAAGCTCTCTTT. Protein: CASSGKTGGLGEALF.

This clonotype was seen a handful of times. The CDR3 region is CSVVWEGASNYGYTF. In DNA, the CDR3 is TGCAGCGTTGTTTGGGAGGGGGCCTCTAACTATGGCTACACCTTC. The V and J genes are TRBV29-1 and TRBJ1-2; TRBD1 aligns across 7 bases. Germline V gene data show CDR1 as SQVTM and CDR2 as ANQGSEA. The CDR3 consists of 15 residues. J gave up 0 bases and V 4 bases, and 8 bases lay outside the gene matches.

In DNA, the CDR3 is TGTGCCAGCAGCAATAACAGGAATGAAGCTTTCTTT. Its translation is CASSNNRNEAFF. V is TRBV7-9 and J is TRBJ1-1; D possibly corresponds to TRBD1 (5 bases). Germline CDR1 is SEHNR and CDR2 is FQNEAQ (reference sequence). Trimming removed 5 bases from V and 7 bases from J, with 11 bases in between. This CDR3 region has 12 residues.

This clonotype occurred a few times. V is TRBV6-1 and J is TRBJ1-3; 12 bases align to TRBD1. The CDR3 length is 17 residues. The germline CDR1 and CDR2 sequences are MNHNS and SASEGT. V lost 6 bases to trimming and J lost 4 bases; unmatched junction nucleotides: 10. This CDR3 reads CASSPGDRGRRGNTIYF. In DNA, the CDR3 is TGTGCCAGCAGCCCCGGGGACAGGGGGCGCCGAGGAAACACCATATATTTT.

The chain carries TRBV9 and TRBJ2-3, with TRBD1 as a possible D gene (5 bases). This CDR3 comprises 14 residues. CDR1 is SGDLS and CDR2 is YYNGEE in the germline V gene. V was pared by 2 bases and J by 1 base, with 8 bases between. The CDR3 region is CASSVSTGTDTQYF. Written as DNA, the CDR3 is TGTGCCAGCAGCGTTTCGACAGGCACAGATACGCAGTATTTT.

This clonotype has a handful of counts. The rearrangement joins TRBV20-1 to TRBJ1-2; perhaps TRBD1 as D (6 bases). Between the trimmed V and J ends, which lost 0 bases and 4 bases, there was a span of 12 bases. This CDR3 is 14 amino acids long. Germline CDR1 is DFQATT and CDR2 is SNEGSKA (reference sequence). The CDR3 loop is CSARDHPDSYGYTF. CDR3 nucleotide sequence: TGCAGTGCTAGAGACCACCCGGACAGCTATGGCTACACCTTC.

This clonotype has a count of ten or more. The rearrangement joins TRBV28 to TRBJ2-4; 7 nucleotides line up with TRBD2. This CDR3 has 16 residues. Trimming at V came to 5 bases and at J to 1 base, leaving 8 bases not matched to a gene. Germline-derived CDR1 and CDR2 are MDHEN and SYDVKM. The chain's CDR3 is CASSPGDYTAKNIQYF. The CDR3 nucleotides read TGTGCCAGCAGTCCTGGGGACTACACGGCCAAAAACATTCAGTACTTC.